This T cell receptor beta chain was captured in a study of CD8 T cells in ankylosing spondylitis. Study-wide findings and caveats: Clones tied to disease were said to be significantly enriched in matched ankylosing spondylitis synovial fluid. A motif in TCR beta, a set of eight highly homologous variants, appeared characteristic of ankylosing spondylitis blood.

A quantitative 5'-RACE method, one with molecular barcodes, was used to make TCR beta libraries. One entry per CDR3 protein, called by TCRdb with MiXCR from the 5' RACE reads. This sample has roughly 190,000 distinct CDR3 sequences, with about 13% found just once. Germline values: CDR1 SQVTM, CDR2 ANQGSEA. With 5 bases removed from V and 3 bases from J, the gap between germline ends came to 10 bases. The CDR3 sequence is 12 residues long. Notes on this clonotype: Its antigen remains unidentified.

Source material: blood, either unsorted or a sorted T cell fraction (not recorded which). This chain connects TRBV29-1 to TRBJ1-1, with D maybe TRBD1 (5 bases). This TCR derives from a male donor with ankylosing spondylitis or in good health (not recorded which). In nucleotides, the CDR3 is TGCAGCGTTAGACCAGGGTACACTGAAGCTTTCTTT. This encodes CSVRPGYTEAFF.